This section outlines one T cell receptor beta chain sequence together with its context. Negative isolation yielded CD8+ and CD4+ T cells; FACS enriched TEMRA cells. V lost 1 base to trimming and J lost 4 bases, with 11 bases between them. Germline V lookup: CDR1 SGHRS, CDR2 YFSETQ. CDR3 length equals 15 residues. This entry is derived from a study of CD8 T cells in Susac syndrome. Across the study: The sequenced Susac syndrome patients comprised 5 or 6 with active disease and roughly 8 in remission. Patients with Susac syndrome were therapy-naive, taking corticosteroids, with some also receiving intravenous immunoglobulin, or taking intravenous immunoglobulin alone at the time their blood was drawn.

Reverse transcription of about 0.5 to 1 ug RNA was performed with random hexamers. A multiplex approach, immunoSEQ multiplex PCR, amplified TCR beta CDR3 across 54 Vbeta and 13 Jbeta. TCRdb ran MiXCR on the immunoSEQ multiplex PCR reads and lists one entry per CDR3 protein. The sample carries 150,000 to 160,000 distinct CDR3 sequences, 85% to 95% recorded once. The J gene is TRBJ2-2, the V gene TRBV5-1, with a weak D call TRBD2 (6 bases). The clonotype comes from a human donor with Susac syndrome. Sequenced: CD4+ T cells from PBMCs. CDR3 region: CASSLTGRSTGELFF. The CDR3 DNA reads TGCGCCAGCAGCTTGACGGGGAGGAGCACCGGGGAGCTGTTTTTT.